The 9 T cell receptor beta chains below come from one sample, sequenced in a study of T cells after yellow fever vaccination (dated by TCRdb to between 2018 and 2020). The label giving this sample's treatment or condition can be read as: live attenuated yellow fever vaccine strain. The receptor library was made with 5' RACE. The data were produced on an Illumina NovaSeq 6000. TCRdb reran the public reads through fastp at Q25 and MiXCR, keeping productive beta chains. CDR3 protein duplicates are merged, each entry listing the most common genes and DNA. The table for this sample lists about 320,000 distinct CDR3 sequences; over 3.5% of them were counted only once. The ten largest clones take up roughly a fifth of the sample. The input for sequencing was PBMCs, taken 15 days after the yellow fever booster vaccination. Receptor source: a young man who received the YFV17D yellow fever vaccine.

This clonotype was counted a few times. This chain uses TRBV15 with TRBJ2-5, with unresolved D. Germline V gene data show CDR1 as LNHNV and CDR2 as YYDKDF (reference sequence). Trimming took 3 bases from V and 8 from J, leaving 16 bases between them. CDR3 length: 14 residues. The CDR3: CATSSGRFPGTQYF. CDR3 DNA sequence: TGTGCCACCAGCAGCGGACGGTTCCCAGGAACCCAGTACTTC.

This clonotype was recorded many times. The chain's CDR3 is CASSLQGDNSYEQYV. CDR3 DNA sequence: TGCGCCAGCAGCTTGCAGGGGGACAACTCCTACGAGCAGTACGTC. The chain has TRBV5-1 and TRBJ2-7; 7 bases are a match to TRBD1. CDR3 size: 15 residues. Trimming at V came to 1 base and at J to 0 bases, leaving 4 bases not matched to a gene. The germline CDR1 and CDR2 sequences are SGHRS and YFSETQ.

This clonotype was seen repeatedly, ten times or more. The J gene is TRBJ1-6, the V gene TRBV7-9, with 7 nucleotides matching TRBD1. The trim removed 4 bases at V and 7 bases at J, leaving 7 bases unmatched. CDR1 and CDR2 (germline): SEHNR, FQNEAQ (reference sequence). The CDR3 runs to 15 residues. CDR3 loop: CASSSTGFGNSPLHF. The CDR3, as DNA: TGTGCCAGCAGCTCGACAGGGTTTGGCAATTCACCCCTCCACTTT.

Many counts were recorded for this clonotype. The chain couples TRBV29-1 to TRBJ2-5; 8 bases are a match to TRBD2. V lost 7 bases to trimming and J lost 3 bases; unmatched junction nucleotides: 10. The CDR3 loop spans 14 amino acids. CDR1 and CDR2 (germline): SQVTM, ANQGSEA. The CDR3 here is CSGDSGALKETQYF. CDR3 bases: TGCAGCGGGGATAGCGGGGCCCTTAAAGAGACCCAGTACTTC. The full variable domain, rest sourced from reference TRBV29-1 and TRBJ2-5, is SAVISQKPSRDICQRGTSLTIQCQVDSQVTMMFWYRQQPGQSLTLIATANQGSEATYESGFVIDKFPISRPNLTFSTLTVSNMSPEDSSIYLCSGDSGALKETQYFGPGTRLLVL.

The table lists this clonotype with a few counts. The chain couples TRBV29-1 to TRBJ2-2; no firm D call. Germline loops: CDR1 SQVTM, CDR2 ANQGSEA. The CDR3 spans 12 residues. V lost 6 bases and J lost 2, with 7 bases in between. The CDR3 DNA sequence: TGCAGCGTATGGGGAAACACCGGGGAGCTGTTTTTT. Its translation is CSVWGNTGELFF.

This clonotype was detected only a few times. The chain uses TRBV3-1 and TRBJ1-2; no clear D. The germline V and J ends were trimmed by 10 bases and 6 bases, with 12 bases remaining between them. The CDR3 has 11 amino acids. Germline V gene sequence: CDR1 LGHDT, CDR2 YNNKEL (reference sequence). CDR3 sequence: CATGPWDGYTF. CDR3 nucleotide sequence: TGTGCCACAGGACCTTGGGATGGCTACACCTTC.

This clonotype has a handful of counts. The chain is built from TRBV5-1 and TRBJ1-6; unclear D gene. This CDR3 has 14 amino acids. Germline V lookup: CDR1 SGHRS, CDR2 YFSETQ. Trimming took off 2 bases at V and 13 bases at J, with 16 bases between the two ends. The CDR3: CASSFGVTASPLHF. The DNA for the CDR3 is TGCGCCAGCAGCTTTGGGGTGACGGCCTCCCCCCTCCACTTT.

This clonotype was observed a few times. This chain uses TRBV9 with TRBJ1-3; D is undetermined. CDR3 size: 16 residues. V was shortened by 0 bases and J by 0 bases, with 10 bases between the two germline ends. Germline CDR1 and CDR2: SGDLS and YYNGEE. In nucleotides, the CDR3 is TGTGCCAGCAGCGTAGGTGGACGGACCTCTGGAAACACCATATATTTT. It codes for CASSVGGRTSGNTIYF.

In its sample, this clonotype was seen many times. The chain joins TRBV6-2 or TRBV6-3 to TRBJ1-1; perhaps TRBD1 as D (6 bases). This CDR3 contains 14 residues. V was trimmed by 5 bases and J by 9 bases, leaving 19 bases between them. The germline gives CDR1 MNHEY, CDR2 SVGEGT. CDR3 DNA sequence: TGTGCCAGCAGTATACATCGGACAGAAATTAAAGCTTTCTTT. This encodes CASSIHRTEIKAFF.